What follows are 8 T cell receptor beta chains derived from one specimen sequenced in a study of human T cells and chemical hapten exposure. One entry per CDR3 protein, called by TCRdb with MiXCR from the RACE reads. The sample records approximately 90,000 distinct CDR3 sequences, 25% to 30% being singletons. Time point meaning: patch test 3, about 24 weeks after DPC sensitization. The treatment is: therapeutic diphenylcyclopropenone sensitization with weekly scalp DPC. The starting material was whole blood, obtained in connection with sensitization to the hapten diphenylcyclopropenone (DPC). The receptors were sampled from a man aged 35-49 years with alopecia areata. Some clones in this sample may be carry-over from other donors' samples.

This clonotype was observed a handful of times. The V call is TRBV7-9, the J call TRBJ1-6, with no clear D. Per the germline V gene, CDR1 is SEHNR and CDR2 is FQNEAQ (reference sequence). V dropped 2 bases and J dropped 9 bases, with 5 bases sitting between them. The CDR3 contains 12 residues. CDR3 sequence (DNA): TGTGCCAGCAGCTTATGGCGTTCACCCCTCCACTTT. Translating gives CASSLWRSPLHF.

The CDR3: CASRPGGPQDTQYF. The CDR3 DNA reads TGTGCCAGCAGACCGGGAGGACCACAAGATACGCAGTATTTT. The chain links TRBV28 to TRBJ2-3, with TRBD2 matching over 7 bases. CDR1 is MDHEN and CDR2 is SYDVKM in the germline V gene. V lost 6 bases to trimming and J lost 5 bases; unmatched junction nucleotides: 8. This CDR3 has 14 residues.

This clonotype was picked up a small number of times. The V gene is TRBV20-1, the J gene TRBJ2-7; D is uncertain. The CDR3 extends over 15 amino acids. Germline CDR1 is DFQATT and CDR2 is SNEGSKA (reference sequence). With 1 base removed from V and 0 bases from J, the gap between germline ends came to 13 bases. The DNA for the CDR3 is TGCAGTGCTAGAGTTAGGAAGGTTTACTCCTACGAGCAGTACTTC. Its protein is CSARVRKVYSYEQYF.

The rearrangement links TRBV10-3 to TRBJ2-7; 8 bases are a match to TRBD2. Trimming took 10 bases from V and 3 from J; bases not matched to a gene: 5. The CDR3 consists of 12 residues. CDR1 and CDR2 (germline): ENHRY, SYGVKD. Here the CDR3 reads CANSGTSYEQYF. The CDR3 DNA reads TGTGCCAACTCCGGGACTAGCTACGAGCAGTACTTC.

This clonotype turned up a few times. The V gene is TRBV19, the J gene TRBJ2-7; TRBD1 is a possible D gene (6 bases). CDR3 length: 14 residues. V lost 5 bases, J lost 3 bases, and 14 bases lay in between. Germline V gene sequence: CDR1 LNHDA, CDR2 SQIVND (reference sequence). The chain's CDR3 is CASSARDTVYEQYF. The CDR3 nucleotides are TGTGCCAGTAGTGCCCGGGACACCGTCTACGAGCAGTACTTC.

The chain links TRBV20-1 to TRBJ2-1, with 12 bases identical to TRBD2. Germline CDR1 DFQATT, CDR2 SNEGSKA (reference sequence). The CDR3 contains 14 residues. The V segment lost 4 bases and the J segment 8 bases; nucleotides outside the gene matches: 6. The DNA of the CDR3 is TGCAGTGCTATACTAGCGGGAGGAAGTCATGAGCAGTTCTTC. The encoded protein is CSAILAGGSHEQFF.

This chain links TRBV7-9 with TRBJ1-5, with a weak D call TRBD1 (5 bases). Germline V CDR1 and CDR2: SEHNR, FQNEAQ (reference sequence). The germline V and J ends were trimmed by 1 base and 5 bases, with 9 bases remaining between them. This CDR3 region has 14 residues. CDR3 loop: CASSLDQGHQPQHF. Here the CDR3 DNA reads TGTGCCAGCAGCTTAGATCAGGGACATCAGCCCCAGCATTTT.

The chain employs TRBV12-3 or TRBV12-4 and TRBJ2-5; D call uncertain. This CDR3 spans 14 amino acids. With 1 base removed from V and 5 bases from J, the gap between germline ends came to 11 bases. This CDR3 reads CASSLGSTGETQYF. CDR3 DNA: TGTGCCAGCAGTTTAGGATCGACGGGCGAGACCCAGTACTTC.